This T cell receptor beta chain is from a study of T cells after yellow fever vaccination. A 5'RACE template-switching step, the method used to make TCR cDNA, added a universal primer site and UMIs. TCRdb re-called the 5' RACE reads with MiXCR, one entry per CDR3 protein. The sample yields roughly 250,000 distinct CDR3 sequences, 10% to 15% seen once. The germline V gene encodes CDR1 SGHVT and CDR2 SQSDAQ. Trimming left V 6 bases short and J 4 bases short, with 15 bases between. This CDR3 comprises 14 residues. Points from the study as a whole: Within FACS-sorted repertoires, abundant clonotypes contaminating from the bulk population could be present. The study found a weaker secondary response that peaked faster, day 5 versus 15.

A few counts support this clonotype. Its antigen is as yet unknown. The chain joins TRBV7-4 to TRBJ2-5, with D tentatively TRBD2 (6 bases). The starting material was CD4+ T cells sorted from PBMCs, obtained 45 days after the yellow fever booster vaccination. The receptor was isolated from a young man who received the YFV17D yellow fever vaccine. In DNA, the CDR3 is TGTGCCAGCAGTTGGGACTGGCGGGGAGAGACCCAGTACTTC. It yields the protein CASSWDWRGETQYF.